This TCR beta chain was profiled in a study of T cell repertoires in cytomegalovirus infection. The overall study: Well-studied HLA-B-restricted CMV epitopes were used in the study alongside recently identified HLA-C-restricted ones. Points from the study as a whole: HLA-C-restricted CMV clonotypes gave the most frequent clonotype in two of eight donors. Adding up the frequency of public TCR beta families identified people who carried CMV plus the relevant HLA.

One entry per CDR3 protein results from TCRdb running MiXCR on the reads. The sample includes around 710,000 distinct CDR3 sequences, around 29% of them seen just once. Germline V CDR1 and CDR2: SGHVS, FNYEAQ. V dropped 3 bases and J dropped 0; count of bases not matched to a gene: 11. CDR3 length equals 19 residues. This clonotype was detected many times. Its antigen is currently unknown. The chain employs TRBV7-6 and TRBJ2-2, with 9 bases lining up with TRBD1. The material sequenced was cultured CD8+ T cells from PBMCs, taken from culture after CMV antigen stimulation. This TCR came from a human donor in good health (CMV status not recorded). Some clones in this sample may be carry-over from other donors' samples. The chain's CDR3 is CASSFPGTGRDPNTGELFF. The CDR3 DNA is TGTGCCAGCAGCTTCCCCGGGACAGGGCGCGACCCGAACACCGGGGAGCTGTTTTTT.